Here is one T cell receptor (beta chain) with its context. In the same sample, other DNA sequences code for this CDR3. There are 16 residues in the CDR3. V trimming: 0 bases; J trimming: 5 bases; junction bases outside the gene matches: 5. Germline lookup yields CDR1 PRHDT and CDR2 FYEKMQ (reference sequence). The repertoire was sequenced with immunoSEQ multiplex PCR; TCRdb's copy has only in-frame clones and lacks some. This sample has about 210,000 clones, with approximately 86% found just once. This sample is drawn from a study of blood T cell repertoires in COVID-19. The wider study: Two negative PCRs, clearance, or symptom resolution had been documented for recovered Cohort 3 donors. The United States, Italy and Spain were the sources of the acute and convalescent COVID-19 samples. Sample material is recorded as cDNA or gDNA derived from T cells, B-cell-depleted T cells, or PBMCs.

Membership in each cohort depended on participant-reported clinical history. This chain connects TRBV13 to TRBJ2-2, with 8 bases that match TRBD2. The sequence came from a woman in her forties in a cohort exposed to, infected with or recovered from COVID-19 (not recorded which). Sequencing was done on a sample of PBMCs or T cells enriched from blood (not recorded which). The CDR3 protein is CASSLGLAGGTGELFF. The CDR3 nucleotides are TGTGCCAGCAGCTTAGGCCTGGCGGGGGGAACCGGGGAGCTGTTTTTT.